This TCR beta chain was sequenced during a study of blood T cell repertoires in COVID-19. Study-wide background: Sources were T cells, B-cell-depleted T cells, or PBMCs; the material itself was cDNA or gDNA.

Germline loops: CDR1 SGHRS, CDR2 YFSETQ. There are 14 residues in the CDR3. V shed 0 bases, J shed 6 bases, and the junction held 5 bases outside the gene matches. Clones were read by immunoSEQ multiplex PCR, and TCRdb kept only the in-frame ones, dropping some. This sample yields 60,000 to 75,000 clones, of which about 91% are seen a single time; 7.3% belongs to the top ten. The TCR was taken from a man aged 40-49 years with COVID-19, enrolled during active disease. V usage is TRBV5-1 and J usage is TRBJ2-7, with TRBD1 matching 8 bases. Sequencing used peripheral blood. CDR3 nucleotide sequence: TGCGCCAGCAGCTTGGGACAGGGGTTTTCCGAGCAGTACTTC. Amino acids: CASSLGQGFSEQYF.